Included here is one T cell receptor beta chain sequence, with context. Repertoires were generated with immunoSEQ multiplex PCR, while TCRdb's copy carries only in-frame clones and drops some. The sample shows 98,000 or so clones, 90% of them seen only once. Per germline, CDR1 SGHTA and CDR2 FQGNSA. The CDR3 has 14 amino acids. V gave up 1 base and J gave up 7 bases, with 14 bases separating them. These data belong to a study of PD-L1 blockade in urothelial cancer. Study-wide background: The number of prior chemotherapy regimens per patient was 0 to 3.

Sample time point: pretreatment peripheral blood. J is TRBJ2-7 and V is TRBV7-2, with a possible D match to TRBD1 (6 bases). The sequencing used PBMCs, collected around atezolizumab (anti-PD-L1) treatment. This sequence originates from a man aged 60 to 75 with urothelial cancer. The CDR3 reads CASSLGQATGEQYF. The CDR3 nucleotides read TGTGCCAGCAGCTTAGGACAGGCTACGGGAGAGCAGTACTTC.